The 14 T cell receptor beta chains below all came from one sample that was sequenced in a study of PD-1 blockade in classical Hodgkin lymphoma. Documented time point: cycle 4 day 1 (C4D1), after 6 weeks of nivolumab. Each patient experienced a relapse that followed autologous stem cell transplantation, and brentuximab vedotin exposure varied. Produced via immunoSEQ multiplex PCR; TCRdb's table is partial and in-frame only. Of 28,000 or so clones listed, over 55% are singletons. This specimen was peripheral blood mononuclear cells (PBMCs), taken before the fourth cycle of nivolumab. These receptors all stem from a human donor with classical Hodgkin lymphoma.

This chain links TRBV6-1 with TRBJ2-1, with D hard to call. Germline CDR1 reads MNHNS; CDR2 reads SASEGT. The CDR3 sequence is 15 residues long. The V end was cut by 4 bases, the J end by 4 bases, with 14 bases between. The CDR3 here is CASSASNNRYNEQFF. CDR3 coding DNA: TGTGCCAGCAGTGCATCAAACAATCGGTACAATGAGCAGTTCTTC.

J is TRBJ2-1 and V is TRBV4-1; D is possibly TRBD2 (7 bases). CDR3 size: 17 residues. Germline CDR1 reads MGHRA; CDR2 reads YSYEKL. The V and J ends lost 0 bases and 2 bases respectively, with 14 bases between them. The CDR3 protein is CASSQDAPGGPYNEQFF. The CDR3, as DNA: TGCGCCAGCAGCCAAGATGCCCCGGGGGGCCCCTACAATGAGCAGTTCTTC.

This clone was seen a few times. The V gene is TRBV7-8, the J gene TRBJ1-1; 8 nucleotides agree with TRBD1. This CDR3 has 16 residues. J gave up 4 bases and V 2 bases, and 9 bases lay outside the gene matches. Per the germline V gene, CDR1 is SGHVS and CDR2 is FQNEAQ. The CDR3 nucleotides are TGTGCCAGCAGCTTAAGTAGTACAGGGGGAAGCACTGAAGCTTTCTTT. This gives the protein CASSLSSTGGSTEAFF.

The chain carries TRBV2 and TRBJ1-1; the D is unclear. This CDR3 has 16 amino acids. Between the trimmed V and J ends, which lost 5 bases and 1 base, there was a span of 17 bases. Germline V gene sequence: CDR1 SNHLY, CDR2 FYNNEI. CDR3 residues: CASSPQVMIPNTEAFF. The CDR3 DNA reads TGTGCCAGCAGTCCTCAGGTTATGATACCGAACACTGAAGCTTTCTTT.

The chain is built from TRBV5-1 and TRBJ2-1; D may be TRBD2 (6 bases). V was clipped by 2 bases and J by 4 bases, with 13 bases between them. Germline V lookup: CDR1 SGHRS, CDR2 YFSETQ. CDR3 size: 15 residues. CDR3 sequence reads: CASSFIADSYNEQFF. In DNA, the CDR3 is TGCGCCAGCAGCTTCATAGCGGACTCTTACAATGAGCAGTTCTTC.

This clone was counted a single time. The chain recombines TRBV7-2 with TRBJ2-3; the match to TRBD2 covers 11 bases. In germline, CDR1 is SGHTA, CDR2 FQGNSA. The V gene end was trimmed by 5 bases and the J gene end by 0 bases; junction bases not matched to a gene: 7. The CDR3 is 17 residues long. The CDR3 bases are TGTGCCAGCAGCGCAACTAGCGGGAGACGCAGCACAGATACGCAGTATTTT. This sequence encodes CASSATSGRRSTDTQYF.

This chain uses TRBV7-9 with TRBJ2-4, with a weak D call TRBD1 (5 bases). Trimming took 0 bases from V and 7 from J, leaving 7 bases between them. The CDR3 sequence is 13 residues long. Germline V gives CDR1 SEHNR, CDR2 FQNEAQ (reference sequence). The CDR3 DNA reads TGTGCCAGCAGCTTAGCAGGGGTCAACATTCAGTACTTC. Translating gives CASSLAGVNIQYF.

The chain links TRBV30 to TRBJ1-5; D is unclear. The CDR3 is 14 residues long. Germline V CDR1 and CDR2: GTSNPN, SVGIG (reference sequence). V lost 1 base, J lost 3 bases, and 10 bases lay in between. CDR3 bases: TGTGCCTGGAGTGAAAGCTCGGACAATCAGCCCCAGCATTTT. Translated, it gives CAWSESSDNQPQHF.

The chain joins TRBV29-1 to TRBJ1-2, with TRBD1 matching over 7 bases. V lost 6 bases to trimming and J lost 7 bases; unmatched junction nucleotides: 11. The CDR3 consists of 13 residues. Per germline, CDR1 SQVTM and CDR2 ANQGSEA. The CDR3 region has the DNA TGCAGCGTCCAGACAGGGTTTATGGCTGGCTACACCTTC. Its protein is CSVQTGFMAGYTF.

This chain links TRBV11-3 with TRBJ2-1; tentative D call: TRBD2 (5 bases). Germline-derived CDR1 and CDR2 are SGHNT and YENEEA. This CDR3 comprises 14 residues. V lost 6 bases and J lost 0, with 9 bases in between. The CDR3 region is CASSSGSSYNEQFF. The CDR3 coding sequence is TGTGCCAGCAGTTCGGGGAGCTCCTACAATGAGCAGTTCTTC.

The rearrangement uses TRBV2 and TRBJ1-2; D not certain. V gave up 8 bases and J gave up 7 bases, with 23 bases separating them. Germline loops: CDR1 SNHLY, CDR2 FYNNEI. The CDR3 length is 15 residues. CDR3 loop: CASGREQMGLTGYTF. Here the CDR3 DNA reads TGTGCCAGCGGTAGGGAACAGATGGGTCTAACTGGCTACACCTTC.

V usage is TRBV7-9 and J usage is TRBJ2-1; no definite D call. V lost 0 bases and J 3 bases, leaving 6 bases between the germline ends. The V gene's germline CDR1 is SEHNR and CDR2 FQNEAQ (reference sequence). The CDR3 sequence is 14 residues long. Here the CDR3 DNA reads TGTGCCAGCAGCTTAGCCAGGAGCTACAATGAGCAGTTCTTC. Its protein is CASSLARSYNEQFF.

For this clone: Different DNA sequences within this sample yield the same CDR3. J is TRBJ1-6 and V is TRBV5-1, with D hard to call. CDR1 SGHRS and CDR2 YFSETQ come from the germline V gene. V gave up 2 bases and J gave up 7 bases, with 16 bases separating them. CDR3 length: 16 residues. The CDR3 loop is CASSFLEGSSNSPLHF. CDR3 in DNA: TGCGCCAGCAGCTTCCTAGAGGGCAGTAGCAATTCACCCCTCCACTTT.

This clone was detected only once. V and J are TRBV7-2 and TRBJ1-3, with no clear D. The V end was cut by 1 base, the J end by 6 bases, with 10 bases between. The CDR3 sequence is 14 residues long. Germline CDR1 is SGHTA and CDR2 is FQGNSA. The CDR3 loop reads CASSLDGHSNTIYF. For the CDR3, the DNA is TGTGCCAGCAGCTTAGATGGCCACTCAAACACCATATATTTT.